This passage covers 9 T cell receptor beta chains from one sample sequenced in a study of blood T cell repertoires in COVID-19 (TCRdb year 2020). Receptor amplification or capture employed the immunoSEQ multiplex PCR assay. TCRdb took this table from immuneACCESS and kept in-frame rearrangements with V and J called. Such tables lack part of the clones; where checked against another copy, unresolved V genes explain under half of the gap, and the rest is unexplained. For this sample the table gives roughly 34,000 clones, of which around 88% were detected only once. The ten largest clones take up about 4.9% of the sample. Sequencing was carried out using peripheral blood. Receptors were obtained from a woman in her 70s with active COVID-19.

The chain carries TRBV5-1 and TRBJ1-2; D is undetermined. CDR3 length: 13 residues. CDR1 is SGHRS and CDR2 is YFSETQ in the germline V gene. The V end lost 2 bases, the J end lost 7 bases, and 12 bases lay between the germline ends. The CDR3 loop reads CASSFSGSAGYTF. The CDR3 DNA sequence: TGCGCCAGCAGCTTCTCGGGGAGCGCTGGCTACACCTTC.

The rearrangement joins TRBV28 to TRBJ1-2; TRBD1 agrees at 10 bases. This CDR3 spans 14 amino acids. Germline assignment: CDR1 MDHEN and CDR2 SYDVKM. Trimming removed 4 bases from V and 6 bases from J; junction bases left unmatched: 5. The CDR3, as DNA: TGTGCCAGCAGTTCGGGACAGGGGCGAAATGGCTACACCTTC. Translated, it gives CASSSGQGRNGYTF.

The chain uses TRBV18 and TRBJ2-1, with D tentatively TRBD1 (6 bases). In germline, CDR1 is KGHSH, CDR2 LQKENI. The V end was cut by 2 bases, the J end by 10 bases, with 24 bases between. This CDR3 comprises 17 residues. The chain's CDR3 is CASSPSLTDRPRLEQFF. CDR3 DNA sequence: TGTGCCAGCTCACCATCGCTCACGGACAGACCCCGCCTAGAGCAGTTCTTC.

This rearrangement joins TRBV29-1 to TRBJ2-1, with 12 bases matching TRBD2. The CDR3 is made up of 12 amino acids. Losses at the gene ends were 7 bases for V and 8 bases for J; bases not matched to a gene: 3. Germline CDR1 SQVTM, CDR2 ANQGSEA. Written as DNA, the CDR3 is TGCAGCGCCCGACTAGCGGGGGATGAGCAGTTCTTC. This encodes CSARLAGDEQFF.

The V call is TRBV19, the J call TRBJ2-2; D remains ambiguous. With 7 bases removed from V and 2 bases from J, the gap between germline ends came to 14 bases. The CDR3 loop spans 15 amino acids. Germline V gene lookup returns CDR1 LNHDA and CDR2 SQIVND (reference sequence). CDR3 bases: TGTGCCAGTAAGAGGTCCGCCCTAAACACCGGGGAGCTGTTTTTT. This translates into CASKRSALNTGELFF.

This chain uses TRBV29-1 with TRBJ1-1; the D gene is possibly TRBD1 (6 bases). Germline-derived CDR1 and CDR2 are SQVTM and ANQGSEA. This CDR3 comprises 14 residues. The V end lost 6 bases, the J end lost 2 bases, and 16 bases lay between the germline ends. In DNA form, the CDR3 reads TGCAGCGTGGTGGGGGACACTGTTAACACTGAAGCTTTCTTT. Translation: CSVVGDTVNTEAFF.

The chain combines TRBV19 with TRBJ1-5, with a tentative D call TRBD1 (6 bases). Germline lookup yields CDR1 LNHDA and CDR2 SQIVND (reference sequence). With 7 bases removed from V and 0 bases from J, the gap between germline ends came to 16 bases. The CDR3 has 16 amino acids. CDR3 bases: TGTGCCAGTAAGTGGACAGACACCTATAGCAATCAGCCCCAGCATTTT. Amino acids: CASKWTDTYSNQPQHF.

The rearrangement links TRBV9 to TRBJ1-1, with D unresolved. The ends were cut back, 0 bases at V and 5 bases at J, with 8 bases in the middle. From germline, CDR1 is SGDLS and CDR2 YYNGEE. CDR3 size: 13 residues. The DNA of the CDR3 is TGTGCCAGCAGCGTAGGTGGGGAGACTGAAGCTTTCTTT. Protein product: CASSVGGETEAFF. Full variable domain (outside the CDR3, taken from reference TRBV9 and TRBJ1-1): DSGVTQTPKHLITATGQRVTLRCSPRSGDLSVYWYQQSLDQGLQFLIQYYNGEERAKGNILERFSAQQFPDLHSELNLSSLELGDSALYFCASSVGGETEAFFGQGTRLTVV.

V is TRBV5-4 and J is TRBJ1-2, with TRBD1 identical over 8 bases. The CDR3 has 13 amino acids. J gave up 7 bases and V 2 bases, and 4 bases lay outside the gene matches. CDR1 is SGHNT, CDR2 YYREEE, per germline (reference sequence). DNA for the CDR3: TGTGCCAGCAGCTTCCAGGGGGCTGGTGGCTACACCTTC. Protein: CASSFQGAGGYTF.